The sequence of this T cell receptor (beta chain) was determined in a study of T cell repertoires in cytomegalovirus infection. This clonotype appeared a few times. Its antigen is as yet unknown. MiXCR, run by TCRdb on the reads, gives a single entry per CDR3 protein. The sample yields approximately 770,000 distinct CDR3 sequences, under 35% seen once. This CDR3 has 17 residues. After removal of 5 bases from V and 2 bases from J, the junction contained 10 bases not matched to a gene. Germline V gene lookup returns CDR1 SEHNR and CDR2 FQNEAQ (reference sequence). The source is a human donor in good health (CMV status not recorded). Some clones in this sample may be carry-over from other donors' samples. The chain couples TRBV7-9 to TRBJ2-7, with 12 positions matching TRBD2. The starting material was cultured CD8+ T cells from PBMCs, obtained from culture after CMV antigen stimulation. CDR3 DNA sequence: TGTGCCAGCAGCCCTAGCGGGGGGGGCAGGGGTGCCTACGAGCAGTACTTC. Protein product: CASSPSGGGRGAYEQYF.